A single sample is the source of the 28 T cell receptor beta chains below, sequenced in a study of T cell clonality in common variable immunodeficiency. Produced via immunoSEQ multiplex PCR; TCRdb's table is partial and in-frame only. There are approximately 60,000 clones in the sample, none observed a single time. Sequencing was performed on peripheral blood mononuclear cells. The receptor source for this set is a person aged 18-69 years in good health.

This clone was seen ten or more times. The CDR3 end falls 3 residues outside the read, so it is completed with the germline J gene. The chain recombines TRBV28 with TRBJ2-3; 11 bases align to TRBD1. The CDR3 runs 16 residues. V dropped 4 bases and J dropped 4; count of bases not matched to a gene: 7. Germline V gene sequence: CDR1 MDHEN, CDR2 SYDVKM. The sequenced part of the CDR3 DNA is TGTGCCAGCAGTTCCGGGACAGGGGGTGGGTCAGATACG. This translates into CASSSGTGGGSDT. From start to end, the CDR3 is CASSSGTGGGSDTQYF.

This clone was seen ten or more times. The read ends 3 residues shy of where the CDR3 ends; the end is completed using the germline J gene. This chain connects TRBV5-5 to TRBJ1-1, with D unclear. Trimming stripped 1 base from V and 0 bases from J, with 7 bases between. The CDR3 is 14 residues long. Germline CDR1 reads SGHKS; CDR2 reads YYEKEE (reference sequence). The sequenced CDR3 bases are TGTGCCAGCAGCTTGACCAGGATGAACACTGAA. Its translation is CASSLTRMNTE. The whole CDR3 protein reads CASSLTRMNTEAFF.

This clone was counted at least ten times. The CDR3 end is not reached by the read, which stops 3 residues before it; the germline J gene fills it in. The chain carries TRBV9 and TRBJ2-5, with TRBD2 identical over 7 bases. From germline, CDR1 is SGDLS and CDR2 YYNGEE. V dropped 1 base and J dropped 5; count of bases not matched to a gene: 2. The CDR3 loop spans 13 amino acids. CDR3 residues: CASSVTSVETQYF. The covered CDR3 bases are TGTGCCAGCAGCGTAACTAGCGTGGAGACC.

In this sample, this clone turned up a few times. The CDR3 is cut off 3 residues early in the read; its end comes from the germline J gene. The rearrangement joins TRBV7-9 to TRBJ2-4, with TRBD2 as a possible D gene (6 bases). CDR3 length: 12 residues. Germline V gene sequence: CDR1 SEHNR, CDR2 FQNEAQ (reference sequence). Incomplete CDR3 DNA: TGTGCCAGCCCTCGGCAGGACGGGGGT. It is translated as CASPRQDGG. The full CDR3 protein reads CASPRQDGGQYF.

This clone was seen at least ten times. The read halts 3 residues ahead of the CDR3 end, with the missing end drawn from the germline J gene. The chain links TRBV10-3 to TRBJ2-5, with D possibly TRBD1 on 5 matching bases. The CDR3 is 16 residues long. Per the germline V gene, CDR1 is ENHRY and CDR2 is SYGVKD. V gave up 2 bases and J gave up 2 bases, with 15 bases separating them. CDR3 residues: CAISEGSGFGQETQYF. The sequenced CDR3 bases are TGTGCCATCAGTGAGGGGTCAGGGTTTGGGCAAGAGACC.

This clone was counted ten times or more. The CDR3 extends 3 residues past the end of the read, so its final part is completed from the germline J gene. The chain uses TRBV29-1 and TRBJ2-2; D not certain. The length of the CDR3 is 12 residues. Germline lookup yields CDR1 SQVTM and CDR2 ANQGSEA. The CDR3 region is CSVGATNEKLFF. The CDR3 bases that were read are TGCAGCGTCGGAGCAACTAATGAAAAG.

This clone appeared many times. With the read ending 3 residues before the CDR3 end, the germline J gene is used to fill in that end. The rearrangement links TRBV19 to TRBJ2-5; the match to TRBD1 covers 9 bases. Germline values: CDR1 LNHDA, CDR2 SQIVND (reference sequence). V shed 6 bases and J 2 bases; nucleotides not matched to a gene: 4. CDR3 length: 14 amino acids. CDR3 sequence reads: CASSQDRGQETQYF. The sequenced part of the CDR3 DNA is TGTGCCAGTAGCCAGGACAGGGGTCAAGAGACC.

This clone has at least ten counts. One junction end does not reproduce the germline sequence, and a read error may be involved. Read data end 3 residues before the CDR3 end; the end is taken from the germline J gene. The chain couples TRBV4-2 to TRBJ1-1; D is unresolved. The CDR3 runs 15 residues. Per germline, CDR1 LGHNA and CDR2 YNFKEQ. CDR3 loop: CASSQDPTGNTEAFF. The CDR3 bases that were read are TGCGCCAGCAGCCAAGATCCGACGGGGAACACTGAA.

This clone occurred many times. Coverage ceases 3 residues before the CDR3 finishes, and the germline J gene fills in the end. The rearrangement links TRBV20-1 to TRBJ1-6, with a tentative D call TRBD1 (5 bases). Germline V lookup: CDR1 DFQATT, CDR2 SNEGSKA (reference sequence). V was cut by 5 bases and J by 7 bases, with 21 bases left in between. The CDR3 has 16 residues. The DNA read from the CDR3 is TGCAGTGCTCCGGCAGGGTCCAGAGGGTGGAATTCACCC. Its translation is CSAPAGSRGWNSP. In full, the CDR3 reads CSAPAGSRGWNSPLHF.

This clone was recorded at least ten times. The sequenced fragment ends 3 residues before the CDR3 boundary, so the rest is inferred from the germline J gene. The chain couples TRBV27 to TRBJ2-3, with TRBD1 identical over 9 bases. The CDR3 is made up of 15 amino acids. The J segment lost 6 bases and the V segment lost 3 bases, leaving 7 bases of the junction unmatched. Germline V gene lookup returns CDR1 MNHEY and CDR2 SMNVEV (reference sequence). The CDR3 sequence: CASSFRDRVRDTQYF. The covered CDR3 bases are TGTGCCAGCAGTTTTCGGGACAGGGTAAGGGATACG.

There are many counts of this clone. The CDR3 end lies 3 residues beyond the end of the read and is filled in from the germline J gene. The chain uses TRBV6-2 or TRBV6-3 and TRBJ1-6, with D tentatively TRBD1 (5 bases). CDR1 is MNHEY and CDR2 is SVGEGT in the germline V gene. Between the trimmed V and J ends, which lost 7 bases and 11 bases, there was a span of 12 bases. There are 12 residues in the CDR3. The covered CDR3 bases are TGTGCCAGCACTACGCAGGGAACACCC. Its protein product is CASTTQGTP. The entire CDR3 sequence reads CASTTQGTPLHF.

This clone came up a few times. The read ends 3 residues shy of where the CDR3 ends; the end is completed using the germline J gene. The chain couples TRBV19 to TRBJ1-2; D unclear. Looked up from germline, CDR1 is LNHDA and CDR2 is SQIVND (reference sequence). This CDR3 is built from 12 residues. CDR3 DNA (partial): TGTGCCAGTAGTGTAGGAGGTGATGAC. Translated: CASSVGGDD. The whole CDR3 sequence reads CASSVGGDDYTF.

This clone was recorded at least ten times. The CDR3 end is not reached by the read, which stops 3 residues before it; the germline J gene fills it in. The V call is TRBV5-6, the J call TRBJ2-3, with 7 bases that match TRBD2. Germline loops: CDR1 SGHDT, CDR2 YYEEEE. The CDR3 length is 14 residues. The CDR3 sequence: CASSPPDSRGAQYF. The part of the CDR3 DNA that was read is TGTGCCAGCAGCCCCCCGGACTCCCGGGGGGCG. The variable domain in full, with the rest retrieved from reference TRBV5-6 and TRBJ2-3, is DAGVTQSPTHLIKTRGQQVTLRCSPKSGHDTVSWYQQALGQGPQFIFQYYEEEERQRGNFPDRFSGHQFPNYSSELNVNALLLGDSALYLCASSPPDSRGAQYFGPGTRLTVL.

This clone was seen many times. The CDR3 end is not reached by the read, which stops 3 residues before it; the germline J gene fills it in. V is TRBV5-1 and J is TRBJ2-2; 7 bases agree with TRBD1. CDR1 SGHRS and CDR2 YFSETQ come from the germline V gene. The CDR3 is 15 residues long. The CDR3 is CASRSQGIANEKLFF. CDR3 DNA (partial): TGCGCCAGCAGGTCACAGGGGATAGCTAATGAAAAG.

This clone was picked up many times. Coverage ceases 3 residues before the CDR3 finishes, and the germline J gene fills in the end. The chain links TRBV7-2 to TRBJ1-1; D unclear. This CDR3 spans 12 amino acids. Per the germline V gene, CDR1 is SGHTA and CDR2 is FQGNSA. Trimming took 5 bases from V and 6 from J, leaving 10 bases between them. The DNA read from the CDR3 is TGTGCCAGCAGCGATGTTAGGGCTGAA. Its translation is CASSDVRAE. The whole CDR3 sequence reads CASSDVRAEAFF.

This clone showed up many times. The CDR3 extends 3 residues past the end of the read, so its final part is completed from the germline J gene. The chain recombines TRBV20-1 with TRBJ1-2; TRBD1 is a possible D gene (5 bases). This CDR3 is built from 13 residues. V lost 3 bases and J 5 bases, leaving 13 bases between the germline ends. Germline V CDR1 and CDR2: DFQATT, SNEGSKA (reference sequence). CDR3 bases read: TGCAGTGCTAGTGGTCAGGGCGAATATGGC. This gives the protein CSASGQGEYG. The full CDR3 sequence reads CSASGQGEYGYTF.

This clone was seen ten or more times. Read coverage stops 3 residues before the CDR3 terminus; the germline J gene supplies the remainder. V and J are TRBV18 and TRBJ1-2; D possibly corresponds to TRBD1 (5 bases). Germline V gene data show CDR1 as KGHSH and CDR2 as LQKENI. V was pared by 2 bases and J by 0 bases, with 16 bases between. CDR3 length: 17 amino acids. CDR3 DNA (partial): TGTGCCAGCTCACCAGGGTACTCAGGGCTTACTAACTATGGC. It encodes CASSPGYSGLTNYG. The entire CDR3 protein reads CASSPGYSGLTNYGYTF.

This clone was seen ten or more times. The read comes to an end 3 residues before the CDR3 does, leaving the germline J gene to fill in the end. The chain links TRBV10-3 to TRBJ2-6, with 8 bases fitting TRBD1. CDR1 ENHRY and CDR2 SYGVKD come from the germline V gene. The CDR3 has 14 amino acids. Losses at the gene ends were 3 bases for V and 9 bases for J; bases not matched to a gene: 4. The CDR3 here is CAISEGQGNNVLTF. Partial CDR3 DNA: TGTGCCATCAGTGAAGGACAGGGTAACAACGTC.

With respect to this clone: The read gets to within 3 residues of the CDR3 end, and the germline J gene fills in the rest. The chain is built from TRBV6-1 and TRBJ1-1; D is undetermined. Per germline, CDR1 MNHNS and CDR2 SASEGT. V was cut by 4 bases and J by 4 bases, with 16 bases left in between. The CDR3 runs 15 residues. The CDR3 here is CASSGHLGEATEAFF. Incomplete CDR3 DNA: TGTGCCAGCAGTGGTCACCTAGGAGAGGCCACTGAA.

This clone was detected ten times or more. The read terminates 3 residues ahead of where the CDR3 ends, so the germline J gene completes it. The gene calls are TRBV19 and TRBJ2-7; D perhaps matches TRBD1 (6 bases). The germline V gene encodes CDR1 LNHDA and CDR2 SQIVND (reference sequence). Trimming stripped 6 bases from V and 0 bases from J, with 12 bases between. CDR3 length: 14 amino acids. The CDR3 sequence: CASRETGASYEQYF. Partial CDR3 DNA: TGTGCCAGTAGGGAGACAGGAGCCTCCTACGAG.

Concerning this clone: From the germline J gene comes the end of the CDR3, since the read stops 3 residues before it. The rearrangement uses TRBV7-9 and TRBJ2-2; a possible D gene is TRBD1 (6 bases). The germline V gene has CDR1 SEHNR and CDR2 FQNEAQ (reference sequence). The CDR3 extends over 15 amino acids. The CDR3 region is CASSLRQANNEKLFF. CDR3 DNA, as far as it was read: TGTGCCAGCAGCCTCCGACAGGCGAATAATGAAAAG.

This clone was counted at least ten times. The part of the CDR3 DNA that was read is TGCGCCAGCAGCCTCGGGACTAGCGGGTTTCAAGAGACC. This codes for CASSLGTSGFQET. The whole CDR3 protein reads CASSLGTSGFQETQYF. The chain links TRBV5-1 to TRBJ2-5; 12 bases line up with TRBD2. The read halts 3 residues ahead of the CDR3 end, with the missing end drawn from the germline J gene. Germline values: CDR1 SGHRS, CDR2 YFSETQ. The CDR3 has 16 residues. V dropped 4 bases and J dropped 2; count of bases not matched to a gene: 6. Based on the CDR3 plus reference TRBV5-1 and TRBJ2-5, the full variable domain is KAGVTQTPRYLIKTRGQQVTLSCSPISGHRSVSWYQQTPGQGLQFLFEYFSETQRNKGNFPGRFSGRQFSNSRSEMNVSTLELGDSALYLCASSLGTSGFQETQYFGPGTRLLVL.

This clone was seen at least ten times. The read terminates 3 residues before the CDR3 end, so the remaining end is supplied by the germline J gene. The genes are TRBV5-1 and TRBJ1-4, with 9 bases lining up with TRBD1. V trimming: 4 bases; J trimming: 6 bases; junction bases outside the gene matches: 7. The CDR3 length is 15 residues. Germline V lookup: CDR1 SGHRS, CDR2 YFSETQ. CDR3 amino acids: CASSKTGGSYEKLFF. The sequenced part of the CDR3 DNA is TGCGCCAGCAGCAAAACAGGGGGCAGTTATGAAAAA.

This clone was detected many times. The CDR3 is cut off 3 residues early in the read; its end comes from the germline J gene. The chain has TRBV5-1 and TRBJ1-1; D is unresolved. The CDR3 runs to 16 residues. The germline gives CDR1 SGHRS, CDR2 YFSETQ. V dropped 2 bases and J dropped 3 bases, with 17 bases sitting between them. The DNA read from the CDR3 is TGCGCCAGCAGCTTTTCTGGCTTGGGCGGGGACACTGAA. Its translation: CASSFSGLGGDTE. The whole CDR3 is CASSFSGLGGDTEAFF.

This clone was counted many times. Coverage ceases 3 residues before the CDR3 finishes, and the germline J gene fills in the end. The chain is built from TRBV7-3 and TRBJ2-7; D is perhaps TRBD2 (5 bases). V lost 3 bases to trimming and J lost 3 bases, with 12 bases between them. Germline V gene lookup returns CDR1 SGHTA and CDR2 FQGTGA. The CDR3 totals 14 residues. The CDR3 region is CASSFSPSGYEQYF. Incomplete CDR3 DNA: TGTGCCAGCAGCTTCAGTCCAAGCGGCTACGAG.

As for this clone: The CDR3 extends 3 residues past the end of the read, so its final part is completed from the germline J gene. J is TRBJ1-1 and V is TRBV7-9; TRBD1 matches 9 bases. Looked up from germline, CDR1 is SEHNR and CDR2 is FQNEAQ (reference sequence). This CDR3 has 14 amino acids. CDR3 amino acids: CASSALQGAEKAFF. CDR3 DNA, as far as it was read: TGTGCCAGCAGCGCCCTACAGGGGGCGGAAAAA.

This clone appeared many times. Incomplete CDR3 DNA: TGCGCCAGCAGCCGTGGGACAGGTCCCAATGAG. Amino acid sequence: CASSRGTGPNE. The complete CDR3 reads CASSRGTGPNEQFF. The chain links TRBV4-1 to TRBJ2-1; 8 nucleotides line up with TRBD1. The read ends 3 residues shy of where the CDR3 ends; the end is completed using the germline J gene. V lost 4 bases to trimming and J lost 6 bases; unmatched junction nucleotides: 5. Germline V gene sequence: CDR1 MGHRA, CDR2 YSYEKL. The CDR3 spans 14 residues.

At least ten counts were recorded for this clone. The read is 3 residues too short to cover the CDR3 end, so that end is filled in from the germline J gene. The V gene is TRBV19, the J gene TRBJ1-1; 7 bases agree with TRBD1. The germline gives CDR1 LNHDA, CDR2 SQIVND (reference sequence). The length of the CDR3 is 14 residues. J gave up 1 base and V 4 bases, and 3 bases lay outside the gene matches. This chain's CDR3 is CASSTWTGNTEAFF. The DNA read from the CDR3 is TGTGCCAGTAGTACCTGGACAGGGAACACTGAA.